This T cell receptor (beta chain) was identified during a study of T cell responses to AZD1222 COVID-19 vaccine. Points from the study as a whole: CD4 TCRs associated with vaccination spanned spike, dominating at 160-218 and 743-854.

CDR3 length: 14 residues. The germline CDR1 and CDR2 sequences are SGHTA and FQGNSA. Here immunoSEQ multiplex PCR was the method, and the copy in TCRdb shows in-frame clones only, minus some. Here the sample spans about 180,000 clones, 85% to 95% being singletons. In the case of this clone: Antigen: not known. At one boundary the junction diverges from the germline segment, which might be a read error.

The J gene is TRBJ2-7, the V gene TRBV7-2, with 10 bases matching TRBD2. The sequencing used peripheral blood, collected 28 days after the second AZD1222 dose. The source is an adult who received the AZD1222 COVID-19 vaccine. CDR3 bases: TGTGCCAGCAGCCTAGCGGGAGACCCCTCCGAGCAGTACTTC. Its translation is CASSLAGDPSEQYF.